Below, 21 T cell receptor beta chains from the same sample are listed, as sequenced in a study of memory CD4+ T cells and cytomegalovirus serostatus. Single viable CD3+CD4+CD8-CD45RO+ cells were sorted as the memory CD4+ T cells. Generated by immunoSEQ multiplex PCR, the TCRdb table keeps only in-frame clones and is missing some. The data contain roughly 86,000 clones, roughly 80% of them singletons. Sequenced: memory CD4+ T cells from blood. These receptors were obtained from an adult in good health and CMV-seropositive.

V is TRBV28 and J is TRBJ1-5, with 8 bases lining up with TRBD1. Germline CDR1 reads MDHEN; CDR2 reads SYDVKM. J lost 2 bases, V lost 9 bases, and 6 bases had no gene match. This CDR3 contains 14 residues. The CDR3 is CASYRGLRNQPQHF. As DNA, the CDR3 is TGTGCCAGTTACAGGGGGTTGCGCAATCAGCCCCAGCATTTT.

This clone has more than one count but fewer than ten. V and J are TRBV27 and TRBJ2-6; TRBD1 is a possible D gene (5 bases). This CDR3 region has 18 residues. The germline V gene has CDR1 MNHEY and CDR2 SMNVEV (reference sequence). Trimming took off 4 bases at V and 0 bases at J, with 16 bases between the two ends. In nucleotides, the CDR3 is TGTGCCAGCAGTTCACCCCCAGACAGCTCCTCTGGGGCCAACGTCCTGACTTTC. Translation: CASSSPPDSSSGANVLTF.

This clone has only a few counts. The rearrangement links TRBV18 to TRBJ1-4; D possibly corresponds to TRBD1 (5 bases). This CDR3 is 18 amino acids long. From germline, CDR1 is KGHSH and CDR2 LQKENI. The V and J ends lost 0 bases and 4 bases respectively, with 18 bases between them. The CDR3 nucleotides read TGTGCCAGCTCACCACCGGGACGGCAACAGCAATTTAATGAAAAACTGTTTTTT. As protein: CASSPPGRQQQFNEKLFF.

DNA for the CDR3: TGTGCCAGCAGCTTCACGGTCCCTGGAAACACCATATATTTT. Its protein is CASSFTVPGNTIYF. The J gene is TRBJ1-3, the V gene TRBV11-2; D not resolved. Trimming removed 3 bases from V and 2 bases from J, with 8 bases in between. Germline loops: CDR1 SGHAT, CDR2 FQNNGV. The length of the CDR3 is 14 residues.

J is TRBJ2-2 and V is TRBV13; TRBD2 is a possible D gene (6 bases). The length of the CDR3 is 17 residues. The V end was cut by 7 bases, the J end by 1 base, with 19 bases between. Per germline, CDR1 PRHDT and CDR2 FYEKMQ (reference sequence). The CDR3 coding sequence is TGTGCCAGCACCCCCCCCGGCTACGGGGGGAACACCGGGGAGCTGTTTTTT. Protein sequence: CASTPPGYGGNTGELFF. The variable domain in full, with the rest retrieved from reference TRBV13 and TRBJ2-2, is AAGVIQSPRHLIKEKRETATLKCYPIPRHDTVYWYQQGPGQDPQFLISFYEKMQSDKGSIPDRFSAQQFSDYHSELNMSSLELGDSALYFCASTPPGYGGNTGELFFGEGSRLTVL.

The rearrangement uses TRBV28 and TRBJ1-6, with D possibly TRBD1 on 5 matching bases. V dropped 4 bases and J dropped 3 bases, with 10 bases sitting between them. Germline CDR1 MDHEN, CDR2 SYDVKM. The CDR3 is made up of 15 amino acids. In DNA form, the CDR3 reads TGTGCCAGCAGTTGGGCCGGGGGCTATAATTCACCCCTCCACTTT. Protein: CASSWAGGYNSPLHF.

The DNA of the CDR3 is TGTGCCAGCAGTGAAGGTCCCGGGACAGGGGACACCGGGGAGCTGTTTTTT. This encodes CASSEGPGTGDTGELFF. The chain is built from TRBV6-1 and TRBJ2-2, with 10 bases fitting TRBD1. The CDR3 runs to 17 residues. Germline V gene lookup returns CDR1 MNHNS and CDR2 SASEGT. J lost 3 bases, V lost 1 base, and 5 bases had no gene match.

The chain combines TRBV7-3 with TRBJ1-1; D not certain. CDR3 length: 14 residues. Germline values: CDR1 SGHTA, CDR2 FQGTGA. Trimming stripped 2 bases from V and 5 bases from J, with 12 bases between. CDR3 sequence: CASSLLGVGTEAFF. The CDR3, as DNA: TGTGCCAGCAGCTTATTGGGAGTAGGGACTGAAGCTTTCTTT.

The chain has TRBV11-3 and TRBJ2-1; a possible D gene is TRBD1 (6 bases). The V end lost 5 bases, the J end lost 4 bases, and 12 bases lay between the germline ends. The length of the CDR3 is 14 residues. Germline V gene lookup returns CDR1 SGHNT and CDR2 YENEEA. CDR3: CASSTGTEYNEQFF. DNA for the CDR3: TGTGCCAGCAGCACAGGGACCGAGTACAATGAGCAGTTCTTC.

The chain employs TRBV10-3 and TRBJ1-1; D perhaps matches TRBD1 (5 bases). Deletions cut 3 bases from V and 4 bases from J, with 12 bases between. CDR1 is ENHRY, CDR2 SYGVKD, per germline. CDR3 length: 14 residues. The CDR3 region has the DNA TGTGCCATCAGTGATTGGGGCCTTGGCACTGAAGCTTTCTTT. The encoded protein is CAISDWGLGTEAFF.

The V and J genes are TRBV18 and TRBJ2-1; D may correspond to TRBD1 or TRBD2 (7 bases each). The germline V gene has CDR1 KGHSH and CDR2 LQKENI. This CDR3 is built from 13 residues. V was clipped by 3 bases and J by 10 bases, with 13 bases between them. Here the CDR3 DNA reads TGTGCCAGCTCACCGCAGGGGGGGCGGGAGCAGTTCTTC. This codes for CASSPQGGREQFF.

This chain connects TRBV5-6 to TRBJ2-7; no firm D call. The CDR3 runs 11 residues. Between the trimmed V and J ends, which lost 1 base and 4 bases, there was a span of 3 bases. Germline V lookup: CDR1 SGHDT, CDR2 YYEEEE. Here the CDR3 reads CASSLQYEQYF. Here the CDR3 DNA reads TGTGCCAGCAGCTTGCAGTACGAGCAGTACTTC.

This clone was picked up a small number of times. The chain links TRBV5-6 to TRBJ2-3; unclear D gene. Germline-derived CDR1 and CDR2 are SGHDT and YYEEEE. The CDR3 contains 16 residues. V lost 2 bases to trimming and J lost 2 bases, with 15 bases between them. CDR3 coding DNA: TGTGCCAGCAGCTTTCGACGGAATCCTGTCACAGATACGCAGTATTTT. Its translation: CASSFRRNPVTDTQYF.

The chain uses TRBV28 and TRBJ2-5; D might be TRBD2 (5 bases). Trimming stripped 6 bases from V and 7 bases from J, with 12 bases between. The V gene's germline CDR1 is MDHEN and CDR2 SYDVKM. The CDR3 has 12 residues. The CDR3 loop is CASSQEDGTQYF. For the CDR3, the DNA is TGTGCCAGCAGCCAGGAGGATGGGACCCAGTACTTC.

CDR3 coding DNA: TGTGCCAGCAGTGAGGGTTTTGGGGATACGCAGTATTTT. Its translation: CASSEGFGDTQYF. The chain is built from TRBV25-1 and TRBJ2-3; D remains ambiguous. V lost 3 bases to trimming and J lost 6 bases, with 10 bases between them. This CDR3 has 13 amino acids. CDR1 and CDR2 from the germline V gene are MGHDK and SYGVNS.

The chain is built from TRBV6-6 and TRBJ2-7, with 7 bases matching TRBD2. CDR3 size: 15 residues. The V and J ends lost 5 bases and 0 bases, in that order; junction bases with no gene match: 7. CDR1 and CDR2 from the germline V gene are MNHNY and SVGAGI (reference sequence). The CDR3, as DNA: TGTGCCAGCAGTGACTGGACTAGGGGCTCCTACGAGCAGTACTTC. Protein: CASSDWTRGSYEQYF.

The gene calls are TRBV5-1 and TRBJ1-1, with a weak D call TRBD1 (6 bases). V was pared by 2 bases and J by 5 bases, with 10 bases between. The germline gives CDR1 SGHRS, CDR2 YFSETQ. The CDR3 runs 13 residues. CDR3 residues: CASSFGGRTEAFF. In nucleotides, the CDR3 is TGCGCCAGCAGCTTCGGGGGCAGGACTGAAGCTTTCTTT.

This clone was detected a few times. The rearrangement uses TRBV5-1 and TRBJ2-2, with 7 bases aligning to TRBD1. This CDR3 has 13 residues. The V and J ends lost 4 bases and 8 bases, in that order; junction bases with no gene match: 5. The germline V gene encodes CDR1 SGHRS and CDR2 YFSETQ. The CDR3 is CASSPGGTGELFF. The CDR3 nucleotides read TGCGCCAGCAGCCCAGGGGGAACGGGGGAGCTGTTTTTT.

The chain carries TRBV2 and TRBJ2-3, with TRBD2 matching over 12 bases. This CDR3 has 16 residues. The germline CDR1 and CDR2 sequences are SNHLY and FYNNEI. The V segment lost 5 bases and the J segment 0 bases; nucleotides outside the gene matches: 3. Here the CDR3 DNA reads TGTGCCAGCAGTCCCGGACTAGCGGGAAGCACAGATACGCAGTATTTT. It translates to CASSPGLAGSTDTQYF.

This chain links TRBV4-1 with TRBJ2-3; D uncertain. V dropped 4 bases and J dropped 1 base, with 15 bases sitting between them. The CDR3 loop spans 16 amino acids. The germline gives CDR1 MGHRA, CDR2 YSYEKL. The CDR3 region has the DNA TGCGCCAGCAGCCCCATTCGAGGTCGAGGCACAGATACGCAGTATTTT. Its translation is CASSPIRGRGTDTQYF.

This chain uses TRBV6-6 with TRBJ2-3, with 7 bases lining up with TRBD1. The CDR3 loop spans 16 amino acids. CDR1 is MNHNY, CDR2 SVGAGI, per germline (reference sequence). The junction had 7 bases not matched to a gene; V was cut back by 2 bases and J by 2 bases. The CDR3 loop is CASSYGTDPYTDTQYF. The CDR3 DNA sequence: TGTGCCAGCAGTTACGGGACAGACCCTTACACAGATACGCAGTATTTT.